Described below is a single T cell receptor (beta chain) sequence and its context. Its antigen is not known. TCR beta cDNA was generated via 5'RACE template switching incorporating UMIs. TCRdb re-called the 5' RACE reads and gives one entry per CDR3 protein, without DNA. The sample yields a few hundred thousand distinct CDR3 sequences, of which the top ten take up 5.2%. These data come from a study of T cells expressing NK-cell markers. As for the study in general: Among eight sequenced donors, seven carried HCMV seropositivity while one was seronegative. Study-wide results and caveats: In four donors, dominant clonotypes made up about 28.3-65% of CD3+CD56-NKG2C+ cells. A range of roughly 1.0-8% of CD8+ T cells consisted of dominant NKG2C+ clonotypes in roughly 6 donors.

Germline V gene data show CDR1 as LNHDA and CDR2 as SQIVND (reference sequence). The CDR3 is 15 residues long. The specimen sequenced was blood T cells: a sorted CD56 or NKG2C T cell subset, CD4+ or CD8+ T cells, or bulk PBMC T cells (not recorded which). This sequence was found in a man aged 18-70 years in good health. The chain is built from TRBV19 and TRBJ2-2; TCRdb's assignment of TRBD1 cannot be checked, as there is no DNA. This chain's CDR3 is CATQAPGRYTGELFF.